This T cell receptor beta chain was identified in a study of molecular identifiers for immune sequencing clone quantification (dated by TCRdb to between 2017 and 2018). About the full investigation: In a replicate experiment, RNA from around 20,000 or 100,000 naive CD8 T cells was split into five aliquots, four of which were sequenced. This methods study benchmarked molecular-identifier clustering-based TCR repertoire sequencing (MIDCIRS) and TCR RNA copy counting, using CD8 T cells to do so.

Measured from the cysteine to the phenylalanine, the CDR3 is 14 residues long. Only the CDR3 portion is preserved as DNA: 42 bases, with reading frame beginning at the first base. Between the V and J ends, shortened by 2 bases and 2 bases respectively, the junction contains 10 bases. Per the germline V gene (reference sequence), LNHDA is the CDR1 and SQIVND is the CDR2. Concerning this clonotype itself: It lacks a known antigen. Base qualities are not recorded, but no much larger clone differs from it by a single base.

Libraries of naive CD8 T cells were built from anywhere between about 20,000 and 1,000,000 sorted cells, with 10%, 30% or 50% of the purified RNA used. Naive CD8 T cells were FACS-sorted as CD8+CD4-CCR7+CD45RA+ on a BD FACSAria II into RLT Plus buffer. More than 8 TCR copies' worth of Jurkat RNA were spiked into about 19,000-1,000,000 naive CD8 T cell samples to test detection sensitivity. Enrichment of CD8 T cells was done with RosetteSep CD8+ T Cell Enrichment Cocktail plus Ficoll-Paque, and ACK red cell lysis came afterward. Overall study outcomes, separate from this receptor: When barcode sub-clustering was omitted, TCR diversity was inflated by chimeric consensus sequences, with chimeras reaching as high as 47%. Modeling estimated 2.5 to 3.5 recovered TCR RNA copies per cell, compared with about ten by digital PCR, which implies roughly 30% capture efficiency. Naive libraries contained spiked-in Jurkat TCR RNA (more than 9 copies' worth), which is not part of the donor repertoire. In CMV-specific effector cells, clones with more than 20 RNA copies contained over 99% of molecules, whereas in naive cells such clones contained under 1% of molecules. The sizes of highly expanded clones could end up underestimated when identical TCR molecules share a barcode. Spiked-in Jurkat TCR RNA equivalent to a single cell was reported to be detectable even among over 800,000 naive CD8 T cells.

The method was PCR. Instrument on record: Illumina HiSeq 4000. Preparation of bulk TCR libraries followed a previously described approach, with the TCR primers listed in Table S5. Total RNA was purified with the Qiagen AllPrep DNA/RNA kit. Reads from multiple sequencing runs of the same library were pooled before analysis. Per the source publication's procedure: Reads were retained only if their TCR constant sequence matched exactly, and those retained reads were trimmed to 150 nt and grouped according to their 12-nt molecular barcodes. Reads in each barcode group were sub-clustered using a 15% Levenshtein threshold, and a quality-weighted consensus sequence was built for each RNA molecule. Non-functional sequences were removed, as were lower-count sequences one edit away from another. Barcode sub-clusters with fewer than 20% of the maximum read count were removed, based on fitting two negative binomial distributions. In-frame beta chains were kept once TCRdb had trimmed the public reads at Q25 with fastp and called clones with MiXCR. Entries are consolidated by CDR3 protein sequence, retaining the most common genes and DNA. These V and J calls rely on TCRdb rather than the paper's analysis. Within this sample are over 600,000 distinct CDR3 sequences, with 15% to 20% of them counted one time only. The ten largest clonotypes hold roughly 0.9% of the sample.

Recombination connected TRBV19 to TRBJ2-7; the D element might be TRBD1 or TRBD2, as each aligns at 6 bases. The source is a human donor in good health. Some libraries in this study had Jurkat cell RNA spiked in. Sequenced: naive CD8+ T cells from blood, with Jurkat cell RNA spiked in. Explained via the paper, the cell subset or site label denotes: FACS-sorted CD8+CD4-CCR7+CD45RA+ naive T cells. The DNA sequence follows: TGTGCCAGTAGTATATTCGGGGGCACCTACGAGCAGTACTTC. The resulting protein is CASSIFGGTYEQYF.